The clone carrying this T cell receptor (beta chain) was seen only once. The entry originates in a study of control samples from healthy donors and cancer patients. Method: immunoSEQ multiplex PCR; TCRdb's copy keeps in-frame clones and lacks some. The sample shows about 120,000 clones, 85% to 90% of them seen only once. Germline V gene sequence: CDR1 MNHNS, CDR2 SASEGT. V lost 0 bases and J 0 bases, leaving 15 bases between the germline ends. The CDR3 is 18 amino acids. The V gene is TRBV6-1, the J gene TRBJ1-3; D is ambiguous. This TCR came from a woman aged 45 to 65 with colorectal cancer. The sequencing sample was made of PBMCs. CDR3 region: CASSEAHQPTISGNTIYF. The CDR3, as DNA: TGTGCCAGCAGTGAAGCGCACCAGCCCACAATCTCTGGAAACACCATATATTTT.